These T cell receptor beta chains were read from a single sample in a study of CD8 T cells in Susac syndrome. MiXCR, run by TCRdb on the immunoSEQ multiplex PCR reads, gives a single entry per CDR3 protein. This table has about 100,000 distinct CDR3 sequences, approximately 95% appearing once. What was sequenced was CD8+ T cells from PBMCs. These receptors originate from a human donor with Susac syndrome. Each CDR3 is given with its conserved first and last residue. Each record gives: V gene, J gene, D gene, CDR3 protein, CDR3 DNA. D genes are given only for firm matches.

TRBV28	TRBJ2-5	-	CASSLLQGGGETQYF	TGTGCCAGCAGTTTACTGCAGGGTGGAGGAGAGACCCAGTACTTC
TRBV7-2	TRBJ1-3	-	CASSLGPARGNTIYF	TGTGCCAGCAGCTTAGGGCCAGCCCGCGGAAACACCATATATTTT
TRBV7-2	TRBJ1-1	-	CASSLTQLKNTEAFF	TGTGCCAGCAGCTTAACACAACTAAAGAACACTGAAGCTTTCTTT
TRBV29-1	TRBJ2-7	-	CSVVTGRYEQYF	TGCAGCGTTGTGACAGGCAGATACGAGCAGTACTTC
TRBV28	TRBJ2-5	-	CASSLLGHKETQYF	TGTGCCAGCAGTTTATTAGGTCACAAAGAGACCCAGTACTTC
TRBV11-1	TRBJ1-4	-	CASSHQAARELFF	TGTGCCAGCAGCCATCAGGCCGCCCGGGAACTGTTTTTT
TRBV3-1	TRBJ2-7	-	CASSQAGSSAEQYF	TGTGCCAGCAGCCAAGCGGGAAGTTCGGCCGAGCAGTACTTC
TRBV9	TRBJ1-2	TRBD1	CASSVPTGVYTF	TGTGCCAGCAGCGTCCCTACAGGGGTTTACACCTTC
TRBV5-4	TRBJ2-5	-	CASSPALGAQETQYF	TGTGCCAGCAGCCCTGCACTGGGGGCGCAAGAGACCCAGTACTTC
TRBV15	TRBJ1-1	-	CATSRESGFEAFF	TGTGCCACCAGCAGAGAAAGCGGCTTTGAAGCTTTCTTT
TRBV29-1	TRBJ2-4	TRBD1	CSAGDRGIKNIQYF	TGCAGCGCTGGGGACAGGGGAATCAAAAACATTCAGTACTTC